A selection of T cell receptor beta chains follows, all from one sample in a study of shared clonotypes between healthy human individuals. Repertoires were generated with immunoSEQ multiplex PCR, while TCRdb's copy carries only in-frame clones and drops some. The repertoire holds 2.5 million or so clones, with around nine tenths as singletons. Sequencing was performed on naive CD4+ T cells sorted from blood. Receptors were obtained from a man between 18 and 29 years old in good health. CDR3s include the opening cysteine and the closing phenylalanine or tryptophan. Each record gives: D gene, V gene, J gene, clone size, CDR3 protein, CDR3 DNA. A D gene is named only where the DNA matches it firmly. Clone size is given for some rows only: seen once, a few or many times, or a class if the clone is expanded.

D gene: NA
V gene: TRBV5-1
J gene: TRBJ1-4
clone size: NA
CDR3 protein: CASSLAGAEEKLFF
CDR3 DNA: TGCGCCAGCAGCTTGGCAGGGGCAGAGGAAAAACTGTTTTTT

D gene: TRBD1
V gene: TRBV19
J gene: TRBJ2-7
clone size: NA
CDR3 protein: CASSTVSGTGAYEQYF
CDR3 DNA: TGTGCCAGTAGTACAGTCTCCGGGACAGGGGCCTACGAGCAGTACTTC

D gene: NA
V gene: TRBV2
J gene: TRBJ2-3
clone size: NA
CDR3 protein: CASSGLIYADTQYF
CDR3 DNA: TGTGCCAGCAGCGGCTTAATCTACGCGGATACGCAGTATTTT

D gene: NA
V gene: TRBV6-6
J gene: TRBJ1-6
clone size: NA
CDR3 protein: CASSQNTGLGNSPLHF
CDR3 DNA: TGTGCCAGCAGCCAAAATACAGGGCTAGGTAATTCACCCCTCCACTTT

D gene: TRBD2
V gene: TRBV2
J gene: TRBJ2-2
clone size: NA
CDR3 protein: CASRLAGAGELFF
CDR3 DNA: TGTGCCAGCAGGCTTGCGGGGGCCGGGGAGCTGTTTTTT

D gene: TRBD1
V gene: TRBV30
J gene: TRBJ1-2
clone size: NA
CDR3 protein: CAWSVQGGSGYTF
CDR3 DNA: TGTGCCTGGAGTGTACAAGGGGGCTCTGGCTACACCTTC

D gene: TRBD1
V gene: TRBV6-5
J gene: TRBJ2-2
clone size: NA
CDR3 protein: CASRRGQENTGELFF
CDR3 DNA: TGTGCCAGCAGACGCGGACAGGAGAACACCGGGGAGCTGTTTTTT

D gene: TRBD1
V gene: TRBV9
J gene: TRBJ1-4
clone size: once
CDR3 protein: CASSVGRGQGSEKLFF
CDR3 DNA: TGTGCCAGCAGCGTAGGACGCGGACAGGGGTCTGAAAAACTGTTTTTT

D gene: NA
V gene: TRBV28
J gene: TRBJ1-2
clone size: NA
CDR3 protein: CASSLPGQPVYGYTF
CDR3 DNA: TGTGCCAGCAGTTTACCCGGACAACCCGTTTATGGCTACACCTTC

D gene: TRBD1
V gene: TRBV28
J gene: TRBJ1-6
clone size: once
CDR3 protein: CASTETGDRPNSPLHF
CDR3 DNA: TGTGCCAGCACCGAAACAGGGGACCGACCTAATTCACCCCTCCACTTT

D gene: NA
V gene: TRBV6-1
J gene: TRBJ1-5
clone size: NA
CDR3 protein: CASSAGVSNQPQHF
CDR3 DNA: TGTGCCAGCAGTGCTGGGGTTAGCAATCAGCCCCAGCATTTT

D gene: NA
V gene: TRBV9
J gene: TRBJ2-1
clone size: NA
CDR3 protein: CASSVDPRGEQFF
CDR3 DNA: TGTGCCAGCAGCGTTGACCCCAGGGGTGAGCAGTTCTTC

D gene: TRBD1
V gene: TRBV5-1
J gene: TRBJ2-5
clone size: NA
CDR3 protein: CASHRGLGETQYF
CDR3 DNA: TGCGCCAGCCACAGGGGGCTCGGAGAGACCCAGTACTTC

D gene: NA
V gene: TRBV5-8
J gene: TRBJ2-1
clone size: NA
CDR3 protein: CASTLGTLSSYNEQFF
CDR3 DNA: TGTGCCAGCACCCTCGGGACTTTGAGCTCCTACAATGAGCAGTTCTTC

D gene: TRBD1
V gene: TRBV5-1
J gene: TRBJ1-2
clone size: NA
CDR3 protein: CASSLGIGTGDGGYTF
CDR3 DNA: TGCGCCAGCAGCTTGGGAATAGGGACAGGGGATGGAGGCTACACCTTC

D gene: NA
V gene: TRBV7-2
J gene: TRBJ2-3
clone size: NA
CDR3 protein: CASSPRGVITDTQYF
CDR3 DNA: TGTGCCAGCAGCCCAAGGGGAGTTATCACAGATACGCAGTATTTT

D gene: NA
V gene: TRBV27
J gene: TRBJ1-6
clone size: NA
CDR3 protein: CASSLSAGNSPLHF
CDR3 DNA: TGTGCCAGCAGTTTAAGTGCAGGGAATTCACCCCTCCACTTT

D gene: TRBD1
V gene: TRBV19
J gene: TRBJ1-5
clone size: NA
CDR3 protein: CASSAWGQNQPQHF
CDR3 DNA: TGTGCCAGTAGTGCCTGGGGACAGAACCAGCCCCAGCATTTT

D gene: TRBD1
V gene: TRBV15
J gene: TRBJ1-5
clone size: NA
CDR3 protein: CATSRTGTGKNQPQHF
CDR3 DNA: TGTGCCACCAGCAGAACCGGGACAGGGAAGAACCAGCCCCAGCATTTT

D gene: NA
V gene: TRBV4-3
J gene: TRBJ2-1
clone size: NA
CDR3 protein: CASSPRPYSYNEQFF
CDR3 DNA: TGCGCCAGCAGCCCTAGACCATACTCCTACAATGAGCAGTTCTTC

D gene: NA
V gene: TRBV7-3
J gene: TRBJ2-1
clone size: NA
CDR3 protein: CASSLQTTLSYNEQFF
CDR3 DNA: TGTGCCAGCAGCCTCCAAACCACTTTATCCTACAATGAGCAGTTCTTC

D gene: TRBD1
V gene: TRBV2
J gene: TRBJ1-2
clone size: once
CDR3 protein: CASSEGDRAYGYTF
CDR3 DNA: TGTGCCAGCAGTGAGGGTGACAGGGCCTATGGCTACACCTTC

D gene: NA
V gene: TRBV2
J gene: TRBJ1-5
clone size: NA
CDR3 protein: CASSEILSNQPQHF
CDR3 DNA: TGTGCCAGCAGTGAGATTCTTAGCAATCAGCCCCAGCATTTT

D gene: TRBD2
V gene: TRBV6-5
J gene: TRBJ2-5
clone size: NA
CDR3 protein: CASKLAGETQYF
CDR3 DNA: TGTGCCAGCAAACTAGCGGGGGAGACCCAGTACTTC

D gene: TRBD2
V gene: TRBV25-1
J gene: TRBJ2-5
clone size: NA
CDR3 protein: CASSESTGGRESETQYF
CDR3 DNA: TGTGCCAGCAGTGAATCCACGGGGGGGCGTGAGTCGGAGACCCAGTACTTC

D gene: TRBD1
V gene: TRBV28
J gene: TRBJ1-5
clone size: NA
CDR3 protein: CASSSLATGDVGNQPQHF
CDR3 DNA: TGTGCCAGCAGCTCCCTCGCCACAGGGGATGTTGGCAATCAGCCCCAGCATTTT

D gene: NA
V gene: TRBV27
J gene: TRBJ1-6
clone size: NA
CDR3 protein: CASRKNDRPNSPLHF
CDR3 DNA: TGTGCCAGCAGAAAGAACGACAGGCCCAATTCACCCCTCCACTTT

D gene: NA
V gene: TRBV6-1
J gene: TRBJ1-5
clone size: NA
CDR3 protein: CASERQPDSNQPQHF
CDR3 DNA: TGTGCCAGCGAAAGACAGCCTGATAGCAATCAGCCCCAGCATTTT

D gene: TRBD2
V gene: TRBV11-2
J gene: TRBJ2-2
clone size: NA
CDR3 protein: CASSRTSGTNTGELFF
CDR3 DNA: TGTGCCAGCAGCCGGACTAGCGGAACGAACACCGGGGAGCTGTTTTTT

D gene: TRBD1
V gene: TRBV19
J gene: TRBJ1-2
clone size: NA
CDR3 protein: CASSPRDRGGYGYTF
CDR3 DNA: TGTGCCAGTAGTCCCCGGGACAGGGGAGGGTATGGCTACACCTTC

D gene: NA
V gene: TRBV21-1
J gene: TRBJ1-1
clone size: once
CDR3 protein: CASSLTTEAFF
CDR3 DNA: TGTGCCAGCAGCCTGACAACTGAAGCTTTCTTT

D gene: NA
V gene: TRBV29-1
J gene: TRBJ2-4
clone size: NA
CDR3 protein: CSVPAAKNIQYF
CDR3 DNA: TGCAGCGTTCCCGCAGCCAAAAACATTCAGTACTTC

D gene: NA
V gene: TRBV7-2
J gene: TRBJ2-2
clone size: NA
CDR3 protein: CASSLVGGLNTGELFF
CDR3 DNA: TGTGCCAGCAGCTTAGTCGGTGGGCTGAACACCGGGGAGCTGTTTTTT

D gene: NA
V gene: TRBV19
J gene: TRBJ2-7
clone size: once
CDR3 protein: CASSHTGTTYEQYF
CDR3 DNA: TGTGCCAGTAGTCATACCGGGACGACCTACGAGCAGTACTTC